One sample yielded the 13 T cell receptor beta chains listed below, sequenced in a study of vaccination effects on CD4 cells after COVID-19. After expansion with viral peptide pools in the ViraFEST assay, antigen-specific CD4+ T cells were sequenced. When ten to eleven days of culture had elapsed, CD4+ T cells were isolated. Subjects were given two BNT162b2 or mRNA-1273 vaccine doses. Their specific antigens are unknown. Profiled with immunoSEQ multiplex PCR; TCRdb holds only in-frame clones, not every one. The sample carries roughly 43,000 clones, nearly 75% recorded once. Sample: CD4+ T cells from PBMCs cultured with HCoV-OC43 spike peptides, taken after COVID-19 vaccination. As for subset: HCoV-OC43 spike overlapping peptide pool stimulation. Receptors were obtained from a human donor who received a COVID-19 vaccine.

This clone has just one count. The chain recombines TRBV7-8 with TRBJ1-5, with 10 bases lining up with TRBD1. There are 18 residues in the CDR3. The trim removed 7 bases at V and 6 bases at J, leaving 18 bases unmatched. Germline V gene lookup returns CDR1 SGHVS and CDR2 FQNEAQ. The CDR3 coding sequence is TGTGCCAGCAACCCAAGGATGGGGACAGGGGTAGGGAGTCAGCCCCAGCATTTT. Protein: CASNPRMGTGVGSQPQHF. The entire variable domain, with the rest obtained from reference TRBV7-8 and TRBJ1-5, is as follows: GAGVSQSPRYKVAKRGQDVALRCDPISGHVSLFWYQQALGQGPEFLTYFQNEAQLDKSGLPSDRFFAERPEGSVSTLKIQRTQQEDSAVYLCASNPRMGTGVGSQPQHFGDGTRLSIL.

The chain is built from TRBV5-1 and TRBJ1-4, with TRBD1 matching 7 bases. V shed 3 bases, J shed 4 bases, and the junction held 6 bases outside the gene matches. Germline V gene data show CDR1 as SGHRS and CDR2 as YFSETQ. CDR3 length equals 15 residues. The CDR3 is CASSYQGQINEKLFF. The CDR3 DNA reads TGCGCCAGCAGCTATCAGGGACAGATTAATGAAAAACTGTTTTTT.

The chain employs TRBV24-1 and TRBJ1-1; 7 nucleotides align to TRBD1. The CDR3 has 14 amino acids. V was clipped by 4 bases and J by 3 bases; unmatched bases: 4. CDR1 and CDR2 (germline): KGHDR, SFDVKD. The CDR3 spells CATSETGTDTEAFF. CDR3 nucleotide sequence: TGTGCCACCAGTGAAACCGGGACAGACACTGAAGCTTTCTTT.

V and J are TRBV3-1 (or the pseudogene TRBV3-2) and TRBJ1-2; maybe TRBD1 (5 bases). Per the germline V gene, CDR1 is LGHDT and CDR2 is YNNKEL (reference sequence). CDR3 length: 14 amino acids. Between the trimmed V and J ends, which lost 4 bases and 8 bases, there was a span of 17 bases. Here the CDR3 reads CASSPAGGGMGYTF. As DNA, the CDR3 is TGTGCCAGCAGCCCAGCTGGGGGGGGTATGGGCTACACCTTC.

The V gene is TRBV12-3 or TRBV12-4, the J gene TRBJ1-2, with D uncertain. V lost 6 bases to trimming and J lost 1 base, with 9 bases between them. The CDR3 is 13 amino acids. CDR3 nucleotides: TGTGCCAGCAGCTCGGACGTTAACTATGGCTACACCTTC. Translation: CASSSDVNYGYTF.

CDR3 region: CASSLRTSLAETQYF. CDR3 coding DNA: TGTGCCAGCAGCCTTCGGACTAGCCTGGCAGAGACCCAGTACTTC. This rearrangement joins TRBV5-6 to TRBJ2-5; 8 bases align to TRBD2. Trimming cost V 4 bases and J 4 bases; bases outside gene matches: 9. The CDR3 has 15 amino acids. Germline V gene sequence: CDR1 SGHDT, CDR2 YYEEEE.

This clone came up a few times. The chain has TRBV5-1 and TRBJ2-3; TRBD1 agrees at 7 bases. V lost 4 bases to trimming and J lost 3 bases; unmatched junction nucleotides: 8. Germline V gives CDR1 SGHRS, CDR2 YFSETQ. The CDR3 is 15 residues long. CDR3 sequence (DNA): TGCGCCAGCAGCCGTACACAGGGGCGGACAGATACGCAGTATTTT. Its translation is CASSRTQGRTDTQYF.

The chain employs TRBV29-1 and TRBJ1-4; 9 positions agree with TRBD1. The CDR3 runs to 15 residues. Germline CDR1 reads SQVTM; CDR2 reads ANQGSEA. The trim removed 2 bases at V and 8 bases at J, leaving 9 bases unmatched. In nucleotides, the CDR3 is TGCAGCGTTGAATACTTGGGACAGGGTTACGAAAAACTGTTTTTT. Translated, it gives CSVEYLGQGYEKLFF. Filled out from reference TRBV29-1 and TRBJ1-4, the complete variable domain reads SAVISQKPSRDICQRGTSLTIQCQVDSQVTMMFWYRQQPGQSLTLIATANQGSEATYESGFVIDKFPISRPNLTFSTLTVSNMSPEDSSIYLCSVEYLGQGYEKLFFGSGTQLSVL.

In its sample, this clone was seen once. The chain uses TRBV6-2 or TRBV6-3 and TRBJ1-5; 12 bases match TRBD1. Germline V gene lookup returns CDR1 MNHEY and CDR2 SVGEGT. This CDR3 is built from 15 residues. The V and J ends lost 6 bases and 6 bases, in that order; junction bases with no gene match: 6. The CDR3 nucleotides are TGTGCCAGCAGCTCCTGGGGACAGGGGGCTCAGCCCCAGCATTTT. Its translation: CASSSWGQGAQPQHF.

CDR3 sequence: CASSFRLEVGAFF. As DNA, the CDR3 is TGTGCCAGCAGCTTTCGGTTGGAGGTAGGAGCTTTCTTT. The chain joins TRBV5-5 to TRBJ1-1; D not resolved. V was cut by 2 bases and J by 10 bases, with 15 bases left in between. The CDR3 totals 13 residues. Germline CDR1 and CDR2: SGHKS and YYEKEE (reference sequence).

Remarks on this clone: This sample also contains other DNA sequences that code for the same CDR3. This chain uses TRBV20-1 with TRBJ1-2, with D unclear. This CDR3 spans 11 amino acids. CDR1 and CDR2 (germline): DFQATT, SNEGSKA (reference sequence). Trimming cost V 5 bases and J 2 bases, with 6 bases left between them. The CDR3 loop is CSARENYGYTF. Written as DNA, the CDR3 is TGCAGTGCTCGGGAGAACTATGGCTACACCTTC.

The CDR3 sequence: CASSRTGIDGLLFF. CDR3 sequence (DNA): TGTGCCAGTAGTCGGACAGGGATTGACGGGTTGCTGTTTTTT. The chain is built from TRBV19 and TRBJ1-4, with 8 positions matching TRBD1. The CDR3 runs 14 residues. With V trimmed by 5 bases and J by 14 bases, 13 bases remained unmatched. Germline V gene sequence: CDR1 LNHDA, CDR2 SQIVND (reference sequence).

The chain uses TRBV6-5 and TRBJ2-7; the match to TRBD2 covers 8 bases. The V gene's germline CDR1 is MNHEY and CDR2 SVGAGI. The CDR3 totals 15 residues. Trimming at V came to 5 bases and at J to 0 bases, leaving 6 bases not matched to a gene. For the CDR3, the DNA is TGTGCCAGCAGTAATAGCGGGACGCCCTCCTACGAGCAGTACTTC. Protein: CASSNSGTPSYEQYF.